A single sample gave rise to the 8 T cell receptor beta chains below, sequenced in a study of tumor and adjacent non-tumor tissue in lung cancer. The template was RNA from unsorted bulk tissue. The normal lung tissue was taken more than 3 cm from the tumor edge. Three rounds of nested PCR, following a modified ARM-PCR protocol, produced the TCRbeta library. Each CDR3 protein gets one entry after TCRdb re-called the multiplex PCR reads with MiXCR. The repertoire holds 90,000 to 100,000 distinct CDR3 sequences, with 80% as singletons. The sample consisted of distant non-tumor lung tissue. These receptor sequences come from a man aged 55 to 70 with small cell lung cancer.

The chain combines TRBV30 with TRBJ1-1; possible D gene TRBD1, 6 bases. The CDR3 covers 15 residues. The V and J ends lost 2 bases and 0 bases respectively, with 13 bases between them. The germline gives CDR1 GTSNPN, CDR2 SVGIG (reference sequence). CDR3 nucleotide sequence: TGTGCCTGGAGTACCGAGACAGGACTGAACACTGAAGCTTTCTTT. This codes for CAWSTETGLNTEAFF.

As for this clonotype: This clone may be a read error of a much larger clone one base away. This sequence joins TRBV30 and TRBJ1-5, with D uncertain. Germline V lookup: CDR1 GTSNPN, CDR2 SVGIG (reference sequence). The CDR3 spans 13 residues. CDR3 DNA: TGTGCCTGGAGTAGAGATAGCGATCAGCCCCAGCATTTT. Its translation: CAWSRDSDQPQHF.

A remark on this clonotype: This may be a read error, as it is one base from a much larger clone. For the CDR3, the DNA is TGTGCCAGCAGTTGGATCCAGGGAAACACCGAGGAGCTGTTTTTT. Its translation: CASSWIQGNTEELFF. V usage is TRBV28 and J usage is TRBJ2-2; possible D gene TRBD1, 5 bases. The germline V gene encodes CDR1 MDHEN and CDR2 SYDVKM. This CDR3 comprises 15 residues. Together with reference TRBV28 and TRBJ2-2, the CDR3 gives the full variable domain: DVKVTQSSRYLVKRTGEKVFLECVQDMDHENMFWYRQDPGLGLRLIYFSYDVKMKEKGDIPEGYSVSREKKERFSLILESASTNQTSMYLCASSWIQGNTEELFFGEGSRLTVL.

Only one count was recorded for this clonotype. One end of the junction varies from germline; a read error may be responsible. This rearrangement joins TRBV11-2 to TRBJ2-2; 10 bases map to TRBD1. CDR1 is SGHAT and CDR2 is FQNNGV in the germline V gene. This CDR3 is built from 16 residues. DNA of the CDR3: TGTCCCAGCAGCCCCCGGACAGGGGGTCTGACCAGGGAACTGTTTTTT. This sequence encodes CPSSPRTGGLTRELFF. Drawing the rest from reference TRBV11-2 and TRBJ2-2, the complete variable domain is EAGVAQSPRYKIIEKRQSVAFWCNPISGHATLYWYQQILGQGPKLLIQFQNNGVVDDSQLPKDRFSAERLKGVDSTLKIQPAKLEDSAVYLCPSSPRTGGLTRELFFGEGSRLTVL.

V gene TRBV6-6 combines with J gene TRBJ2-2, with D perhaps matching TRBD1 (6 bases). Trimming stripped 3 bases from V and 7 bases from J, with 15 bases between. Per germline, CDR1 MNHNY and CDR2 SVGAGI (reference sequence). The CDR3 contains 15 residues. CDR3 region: CASSYSERDIGELFF. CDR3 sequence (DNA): TGTGCCAGCAGTTATAGCGAGAGGGACATCGGGGAGCTGTTTTTT.

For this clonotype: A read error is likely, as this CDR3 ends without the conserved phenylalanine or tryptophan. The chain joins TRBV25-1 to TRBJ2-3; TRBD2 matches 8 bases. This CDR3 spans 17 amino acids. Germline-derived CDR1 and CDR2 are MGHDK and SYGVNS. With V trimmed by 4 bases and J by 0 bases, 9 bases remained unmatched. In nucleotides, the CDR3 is TGTGCCAGCAGTGCGACCACACTAGCGGCGAGCACAGATACGCAGTATTCT. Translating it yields CASSATTLAASTDTQYS.

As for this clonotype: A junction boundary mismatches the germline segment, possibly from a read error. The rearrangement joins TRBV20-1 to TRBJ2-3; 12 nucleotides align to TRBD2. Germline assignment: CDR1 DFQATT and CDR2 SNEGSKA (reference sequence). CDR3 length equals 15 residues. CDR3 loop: CSSMGLAGSTNTQYF. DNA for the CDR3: TGCAGTTCTATGGGACTAGCGGGTTCCACAAATACGCAGTATTTT.

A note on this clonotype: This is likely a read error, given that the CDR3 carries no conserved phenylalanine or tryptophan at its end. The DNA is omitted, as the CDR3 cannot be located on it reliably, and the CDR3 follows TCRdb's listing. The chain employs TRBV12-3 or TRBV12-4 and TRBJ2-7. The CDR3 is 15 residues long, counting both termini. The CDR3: CASSLKAGDPYEQYY.